This entry lists 5 T cell receptor beta chains sequenced from one sample in a study of T cells in Graves' hyperthyroidism and ophthalmopathy. Researchers amplified the TCR beta CDR3 regions from RNA transcripts. During a first-round RT-PCR of the TCR CDR3, the HTBI primer set was used. TCRdb reanalysed the multiplex PCR reads using MiXCR and keeps one entry per CDR3 protein. This table holds 490,000 or so distinct CDR3 sequences, 15% to 20% found once. The sample consisted of blood. All receptors derive from a man aged 40-49 years with Graves' ophthalmopathy.

This clonotype was detected a few times. CDR3 residues: CSVEGSSDSTDTQYF. In DNA, the CDR3 is TGCAGCGTTGAAGGGTCTAGCGATTCCACAGATACGCAGTATTTT. This chain joins TRBV29-1 and TRBJ2-3; D is perhaps TRBD2 (6 bases). Looked up from germline, CDR1 is SQVTM and CDR2 is ANQGSEA. Trimming pared 1 base from V and 2 bases from J, leaving 13 bases between. The length of the CDR3 is 15 residues.

The chain combines TRBV18 with TRBJ2-2; 7 bases map to TRBD1. The V gene's germline CDR1 is KGHSH and CDR2 LQKENI. The CDR3 consists of 16 residues. Trimming cost V 6 bases and J 6 bases; bases outside gene matches: 13. This CDR3 reads CASSPPTGTDAGELFF. As DNA, the CDR3 is TGTGCCAGCTCGCCTCCGACAGGGACCGACGCCGGGGAGCTGTTTTTT.

This clonotype turned up a few times. The chain combines TRBV2 with TRBJ2-7, with TRBD2 matching over 9 bases. CDR3 size: 15 residues. V shed 5 bases, J shed 7 bases, and the junction held 12 bases outside the gene matches. CDR1 is SNHLY, CDR2 FYNNEI, per germline. The CDR3 coding sequence is TGTGCCAGCAGTATCGGGAGCGGGGGGCCGAGAGAGCAGTACTTC. Protein sequence: CASSIGSGGPREQYF.

This clonotype was detected a few times. V gene TRBV28 combines with J gene TRBJ2-5; D is ambiguous. The CDR3 consists of 14 residues. V was pared by 10 bases and J by 2 bases, with 17 bases between. The germline gives CDR1 MDHEN, CDR2 SYDVKM. DNA for the CDR3: TGTGCCACCTGGACCGATAAGTCACAAGAGACCCAGTACTTC. The encoded protein is CATWTDKSQETQYF.

In its sample, this clonotype was seen many times. This sequence joins TRBV14 and TRBJ2-1; 8 bases agree with TRBD2. Germline trimming cut 4 bases from V and 1 base from J; bases unmatched to any gene: 6. The CDR3 is made up of 16 amino acids. Germline CDR1 SGHDN, CDR2 FVKESK. This chain's CDR3 is CASSPLTGGSYNEQFF. In DNA form, the CDR3 reads TGTGCCAGCAGCCCTTTAACGGGGGGGTCCTACAATGAGCAGTTCTTC. Complete variable domain (other parts from reference TRBV14 and TRBJ2-1): EAGVTQFPSHSVIEKGQTVTLRCDPISGHDNLYWYRRVMGKEIKFLLHFVKESKQDESGMPNNRFLAERTGGTYSTLKVQPAELEDSGVYFCASSPLTGGSYNEQFFGPGTRLTVL.